These 25 T cell receptor beta chains came from one sample sequenced in a study of TIL therapy for anti-PD-1-resistant metastatic lung cancer. Sequencing used immunoSEQ v3. Sequencing used immunoSEQ multiplex PCR; TCRdb keeps in-frame clones, though not all of them. The repertoire holds around 55,000 clones, with 75% to 90% as singletons. As to time point: pre-treatment sample, taken before nivolumab and TIL therapy. The sequences come from blood, collected at baseline. The receptors stem from a person between 30 and 79 years old with non-small cell lung cancer.

This rearrangement joins TRBV7-9 to TRBJ1-2, with 8 bases fitting TRBD1. The CDR3 is 15 residues long. Losses at the gene ends were 3 bases for V and 3 bases for J; bases not matched to a gene: 6. Per the germline V gene, CDR1 is SEHNR and CDR2 is FQNEAQ (reference sequence). The CDR3 DNA is TGTGCCAGCAGCTTCGCCCCACAGGGGGACTATGGCTACACCTTC. Its protein is CASSFAPQGDYGYTF. The whole variable domain, remainder taken from reference TRBV7-9 and TRBJ1-2, is DTGVSQNPRHKITKRGQNVTFRCDPISEHNRLYWYRQTLGQGPEFLTYFQNEAQLEKSRLLSDRFSAERPKGSFSTLEIQRTEQGDSAMYLCASSFAPQGDYGYTFGSGTRLTVV.

The chain joins TRBV13 to TRBJ2-3, with 9 bases aligning to TRBD2. Germline lookup yields CDR1 PRHDT and CDR2 FYEKMQ (reference sequence). This CDR3 has 15 residues. V was clipped by 5 bases and J by 4 bases; unmatched bases: 7. CDR3 nucleotides: TGTGCCAGCAGCCTGACGCGCGGGGGGGCAGATACGCAGTATTTT. Amino acid sequence: CASSLTRGGADTQYF.

CDR3 amino acids: CASSGLAGGEVHEQFF. Written as DNA, the CDR3 is TGTGCCAGCAGCGGACTAGCGGGAGGTGAGGTCCATGAGCAGTTCTTC. The rearrangement joins TRBV9 to TRBJ2-1, with 13 bases that match TRBD2. CDR1 is SGDLS and CDR2 is YYNGEE in the germline V gene. The CDR3 is made up of 16 amino acids. V was pared by 3 bases and J by 8 bases, with 8 bases of the junction left unmatched.

This chain uses TRBV5-1 with TRBJ2-1; no definite D call. The length of the CDR3 is 16 residues. Deletions cut 4 bases from V and 4 bases from J, with 18 bases between. Per the germline V gene, CDR1 is SGHRS and CDR2 is YFSETQ. The CDR3 spells CASSLGRHRAYNEQFF. For the CDR3, the DNA is TGCGCCAGCAGCCTAGGAAGGCACCGGGCTTACAATGAGCAGTTCTTC. The full variable domain, completed using reference TRBV5-1 and TRBJ2-1, is KAGVTQTPRYLIKTRGQQVTLSCSPISGHRSVSWYQQTPGQGLQFLFEYFSETQRNKGNFPGRFSGRQFSNSRSEMNVSTLELGDSALYLCASSLGRHRAYNEQFFGPGTRLTVL.

V gene TRBV7-3 combines with J gene TRBJ2-2; D remains unclear. V was shortened by 4 bases and J by 1 base, with 7 bases between the two germline ends. The germline CDR1 and CDR2 sequences are SGHTA and FQGTGA. This CDR3 comprises 14 residues. The CDR3 is CASSYDKNTGELFF. CDR3 sequence (DNA): TGTGCCAGCAGCTACGACAAGAACACCGGGGAGCTGTTTTTT.

The chain has TRBV6-2 or TRBV6-3 and TRBJ2-1, with 8 bases identical to TRBD2. CDR1 and CDR2 from the germline V gene are MNHEY and SVGEGT. The CDR3 is 17 residues long. V was pared by 0 bases and J by 4 bases, with 8 bases of the junction left unmatched. The CDR3 reads CASSYSPLAGIYNEQFF. CDR3 bases: TGTGCCAGCAGTTACTCCCCCCTAGCGGGTATATACAATGAGCAGTTCTTC.

The J gene is TRBJ1-4, the V gene TRBV10-2; 8 positions agree with TRBD1. V dropped 4 bases and J dropped 8; count of bases not matched to a gene: 9. The CDR3 is 15 residues long. Germline V gene sequence: CDR1 WSHSY, CDR2 SAAADI. The CDR3 region has the DNA TGCGCCAGCAGTGCCCCCGGACAGGGAGTGGAAAAACTGTTTTTT. This gives the protein CASSAPGQGVEKLFF.

Remarks on this clone: At one of its ends the junction is not consistent with the germline gene, which may arise from a read error. The V call is TRBV11-2, the J call TRBJ1-3, with D perhaps TRBD1 (5 bases). Germline-derived CDR1 and CDR2 are SGHAT and FQNNGV. This CDR3 spans 15 amino acids. For the CDR3, the DNA is TGTGCCAGCAGCCTAGACAGCGCTTTTGGAAACACCATATATTTT. Translation gives CASSLDSAFGNTIYF.

This rearrangement joins TRBV28 to TRBJ1-6; 8 bases map to TRBD1. The CDR3 sequence is 13 residues long. The germline gives CDR1 MDHEN, CDR2 SYDVKM. V shed 6 bases, J shed 13 bases, and the junction held 8 bases outside the gene matches. The CDR3 coding sequence is TGTGCCAGCAGAGGACAGGGACAACCTCCCCTCCACTTT. It codes for CASRGQGQPPLHF.

J is TRBJ1-2 and V is TRBV6-2 or TRBV6-3; D unresolved. The V end lost 0 bases, the J end lost 4 bases, and 9 bases lay between the germline ends. The CDR3 consists of 14 residues. In germline, CDR1 is MNHEY, CDR2 SVGEGT. In DNA, the CDR3 is TGTGCCAGCAGTTACTCCCCATGGGCCTATGGCTACACCTTC. Protein sequence: CASSYSPWAYGYTF.

This clone was recorded once. The genes are TRBV5-1 and TRBJ2-2, with TRBD2 as a possible D gene (7 bases). The CDR3 spans 15 residues. The V gene's germline CDR1 is SGHRS and CDR2 YFSETQ. Trimming took off 0 bases at V and 4 bases at J, with 10 bases between the two ends. The chain's CDR3 is CASSLEGGTTGELFF. In DNA, the CDR3 is TGCGCCAGCAGCTTGGAGGGGGGGACCACCGGGGAGCTGTTTTTT. Based on the CDR3 plus reference TRBV5-1 and TRBJ2-2, the full variable domain is KAGVTQTPRYLIKTRGQQVTLSCSPISGHRSVSWYQQTPGQGLQFLFEYFSETQRNKGNFPGRFSGRQFSNSRSEMNVSTLELGDSALYLCASSLEGGTTGELFFGEGSRLTVL.

The chain recombines TRBV24-1 with TRBJ2-7; D not certain. Germline assignment: CDR1 KGHDR and CDR2 SFDVKD. The CDR3 is 13 residues long. V was trimmed by 5 bases and J by 3 bases, leaving 10 bases between them. The CDR3 DNA follows: TGTGCCACCAGTGGAGCCCCAAGCTACGAGCAGTACTTC. This sequence encodes CATSGAPSYEQYF.

This sequence joins TRBV13 and TRBJ1-5, with D tentatively TRBD1 (6 bases). The germline CDR1 and CDR2 sequences are PRHDT and FYEKMQ (reference sequence). CDR3 length: 16 amino acids. Trimming stripped 3 bases from V and 6 bases from J, with 18 bases between. The CDR3 spells CASSFSGREGGQPQHF. DNA of the CDR3: TGTGCCAGCAGCTTTAGTGGCCGGGAAGGGGGTCAGCCCCAGCATTTT.

The V gene is TRBV2, the J gene TRBJ1-4, with TRBD1 matching 10 bases. V was clipped by 8 bases and J by 5 bases; unmatched bases: 8. CDR1 and CDR2 from the germline V gene are SNHLY and FYNNEI. The length of the CDR3 is 15 residues. For the CDR3, the DNA is TGTGCCAGCCGGACAGGGGGGGGGAAGAATGAAAAACTGTTTTTT. Amino acid sequence: CASRTGGGKNEKLFF.

The chain employs TRBV5-1 and TRBJ2-5; 7 bases fit TRBD1. The CDR3 runs 15 residues. Trimming at V came to 7 bases and at J to 7 bases, leaving 16 bases not matched to a gene. Looked up from germline, CDR1 is SGHRS and CDR2 is YFSETQ. This CDR3 reads CASRSRDSQGRTQYF. In nucleotides, the CDR3 is TGCGCCAGCCGTTCCCGGGACAGTCAAGGGAGGACCCAGTACTTC.

The chain couples TRBV9 to TRBJ2-4, with D uncertain. This CDR3 contains 13 residues. Germline V gene sequence: CDR1 SGDLS, CDR2 YYNGEE. Trimming took 3 bases from V and 3 from J, leaving 7 bases between them. For the CDR3, the DNA is TGTGCCAGCAGCGCCTCGGGCAAAAACATTCAGTACTTC. Protein: CASSASGKNIQYF.

The rearrangement joins TRBV7-3 to TRBJ2-5; D remains ambiguous. The CDR3 runs 15 residues. Germline V lookup: CDR1 SGHTA, CDR2 FQGTGA. Between the trimmed V and J ends, which lost 0 bases and 2 bases, there was a span of 10 bases. CDR3 coding DNA: TGTGCCAGCAGCTTAACTGGTGGGTTACAAGAGACCCAGTACTTC. This encodes CASSLTGGLQETQYF.

The rearrangement links TRBV9 to TRBJ2-1; maybe TRBD2 (6 bases). Germline CDR1 is SGDLS and CDR2 is YYNGEE. Trimming took off 0 bases at V and 4 bases at J, with 14 bases between the two ends. The CDR3 extends over 16 amino acids. The CDR3 spells CASSVEGGKGYNEQFF. The CDR3 DNA is TGTGCCAGCAGCGTAGAGGGCGGGAAGGGGTACAATGAGCAGTTCTTC.

The table lists this clone with a few counts. The V call is TRBV5-1, the J call TRBJ1-2, with D possibly being TRBD1 (6 bases). In germline, CDR1 is SGHRS, CDR2 YFSETQ. The V and J ends lost 0 bases and 6 bases respectively, with 9 bases between them. The CDR3 is made up of 13 amino acids. The CDR3 region is CASSLGAGDGYTF. The CDR3 coding sequence is TGCGCCAGCAGCTTGGGGGCAGGGGATGGCTACACCTTC.

The chain is built from TRBV9 and TRBJ1-3; no definite D call. CDR3 length: 17 residues. Germline values: CDR1 SGDLS, CDR2 YYNGEE. The V end was cut by 0 bases, the J end by 2 bases, with 15 bases between. CDR3: CASSVGPPTFAGNTIYF. In nucleotides, the CDR3 is TGTGCCAGCAGCGTAGGGCCCCCAACTTTTGCTGGAAACACCATATATTTT.

The chain combines TRBV12-3 or TRBV12-4 with TRBJ2-1, with D maybe TRBD2 (6 bases). Trimming stripped 5 bases from V and 8 bases from J, with 7 bases between. This CDR3 has 11 residues. CDR3 DNA sequence: TGTGCCAGCAGTGCGGGGTATGAGCAGTTCTTC. Translation gives CASSAGYEQFF.

This chain links TRBV12-3 or TRBV12-4 with TRBJ2-5; perhaps D is TRBD1 or TRBD2 (6 bases each). The CDR3 covers 12 residues. The ends were cut back, 6 bases at V and 5 bases at J, with 10 bases in the middle. This CDR3 reads CASREGVETQYF. The CDR3 region has the DNA TGTGCCAGCAGGGAGGGGGTGGAGACCCAGTACTTC.

The DNA of the CDR3 is TGTGCCAGCAGCTTAGCGGGGGGGCCAGGGAATGAGCAGTTCTTC. Protein product: CASSLAGGPGNEQFF. The chain uses TRBV5-5 and TRBJ2-1, with 10 bases identical to TRBD2. V gave up 2 bases and J gave up 7 bases; unmatched junction bases: 6. Germline loops: CDR1 SGHKS, CDR2 YYEKEE (reference sequence). The CDR3 spans 15 residues.

The chain has TRBV4-1 and TRBJ2-6; possible D gene TRBD1, 6 bases. The V end was cut by 3 bases, the J end by 0 bases, with 12 bases between. The V gene's germline CDR1 is MGHRA and CDR2 YSYEKL. The CDR3 runs 17 residues. The CDR3 DNA reads TGCGCCAGCAGCCACAGGGGCAGAGCCTCTGGGGCCAACGTCCTGACTTTC. Its translation: CASSHRGRASGANVLTF.

The J gene is TRBJ2-7, the V gene TRBV15, with D possibly called TRBD1 or TRBD2 (5 bases each). V shed 1 base and J shed 4 bases, with 11 bases lying between them. The CDR3 spans 14 residues. Looked up from germline, CDR1 is LNHNV and CDR2 is YYDKDF (reference sequence). This chain's CDR3 is CATSRATGPYEQYF. The CDR3, as DNA: TGTGCCACCAGCAGAGCCACGGGGCCGTACGAGCAGTACTTC.